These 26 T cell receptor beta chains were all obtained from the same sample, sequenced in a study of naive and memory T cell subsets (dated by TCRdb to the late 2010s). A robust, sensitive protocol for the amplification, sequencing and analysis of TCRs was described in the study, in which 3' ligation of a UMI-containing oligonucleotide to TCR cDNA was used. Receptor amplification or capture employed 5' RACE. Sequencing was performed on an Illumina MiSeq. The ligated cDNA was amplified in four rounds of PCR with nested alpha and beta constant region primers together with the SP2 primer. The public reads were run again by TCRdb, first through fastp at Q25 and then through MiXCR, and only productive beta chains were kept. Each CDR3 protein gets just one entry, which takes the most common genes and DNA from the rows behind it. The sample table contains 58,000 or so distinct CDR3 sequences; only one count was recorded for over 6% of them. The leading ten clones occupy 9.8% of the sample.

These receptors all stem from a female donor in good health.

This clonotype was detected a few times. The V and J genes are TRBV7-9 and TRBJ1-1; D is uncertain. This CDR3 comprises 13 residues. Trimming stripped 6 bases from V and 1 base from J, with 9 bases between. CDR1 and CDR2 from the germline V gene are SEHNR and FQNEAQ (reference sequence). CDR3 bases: TGTGCCAGCAGACAACAGTGGAACACTGAAGCTTTCTTT. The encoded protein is CASRQQWNTEAFF.

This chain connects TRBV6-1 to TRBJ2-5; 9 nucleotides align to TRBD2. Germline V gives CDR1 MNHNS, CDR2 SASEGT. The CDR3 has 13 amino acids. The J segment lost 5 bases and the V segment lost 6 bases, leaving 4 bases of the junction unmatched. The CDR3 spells CASSRTSEETQYF. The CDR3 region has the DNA TGTGCCAGCAGCCGGACTAGCGAGGAGACCCAGTACTTC.

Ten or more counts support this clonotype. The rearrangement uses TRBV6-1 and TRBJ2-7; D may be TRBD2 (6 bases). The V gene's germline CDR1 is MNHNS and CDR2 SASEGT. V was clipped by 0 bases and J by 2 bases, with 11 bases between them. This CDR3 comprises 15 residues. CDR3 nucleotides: TGTGCCAGCAGTGAAGCGCTGGCGGGACCCTACGAGCAGTACTTC. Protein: CASSEALAGPYEQYF.

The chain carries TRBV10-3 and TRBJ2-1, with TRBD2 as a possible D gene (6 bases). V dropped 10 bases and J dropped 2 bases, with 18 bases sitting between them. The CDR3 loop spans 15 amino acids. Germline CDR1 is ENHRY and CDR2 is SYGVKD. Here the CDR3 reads CATHPSGGAYNEQFF. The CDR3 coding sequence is TGTGCCACCCACCCTTCTGGCGGGGCCTACAATGAGCAGTTCTTC.

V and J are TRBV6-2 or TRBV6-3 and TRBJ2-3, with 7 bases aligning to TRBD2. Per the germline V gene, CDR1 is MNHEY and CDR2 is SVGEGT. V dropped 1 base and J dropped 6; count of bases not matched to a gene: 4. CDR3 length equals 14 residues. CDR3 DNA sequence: TGTGCCAGCAGTTACTACGAGCGGGGTGATACGCAGTATTTT. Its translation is CASSYYERGDTQYF.

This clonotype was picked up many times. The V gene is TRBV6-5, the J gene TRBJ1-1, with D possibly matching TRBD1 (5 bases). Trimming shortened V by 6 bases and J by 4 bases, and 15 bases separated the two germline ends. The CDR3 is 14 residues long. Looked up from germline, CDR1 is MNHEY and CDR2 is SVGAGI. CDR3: CASRRDVRVTEAFF. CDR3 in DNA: TGTGCCAGCAGAAGGGACGTCCGGGTCACTGAAGCTTTCTTT.

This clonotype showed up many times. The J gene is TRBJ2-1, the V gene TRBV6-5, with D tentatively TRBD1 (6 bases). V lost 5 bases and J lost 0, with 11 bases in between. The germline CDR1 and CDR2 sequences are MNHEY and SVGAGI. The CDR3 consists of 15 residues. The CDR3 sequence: CASSQDRSSYNEQFF. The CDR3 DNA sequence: TGTGCCAGCAGTCAAGACAGGAGCTCCTACAATGAGCAGTTCTTC.

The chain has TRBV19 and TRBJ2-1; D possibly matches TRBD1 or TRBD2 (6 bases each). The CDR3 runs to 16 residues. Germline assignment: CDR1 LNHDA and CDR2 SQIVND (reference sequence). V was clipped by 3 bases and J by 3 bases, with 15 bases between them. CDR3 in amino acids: CASSIKGGKGYNEQFF. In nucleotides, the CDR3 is TGTGCCAGTAGTATTAAGGGGGGCAAGGGCTACAATGAGCAGTTCTTC.

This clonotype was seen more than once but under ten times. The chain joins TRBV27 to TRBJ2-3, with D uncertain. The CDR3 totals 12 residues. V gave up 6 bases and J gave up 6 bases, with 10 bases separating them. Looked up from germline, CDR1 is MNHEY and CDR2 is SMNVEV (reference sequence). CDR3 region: CASSGLADTQYF. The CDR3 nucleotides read TGTGCCAGCAGCGGCCTCGCGGATACGCAGTATTTT.

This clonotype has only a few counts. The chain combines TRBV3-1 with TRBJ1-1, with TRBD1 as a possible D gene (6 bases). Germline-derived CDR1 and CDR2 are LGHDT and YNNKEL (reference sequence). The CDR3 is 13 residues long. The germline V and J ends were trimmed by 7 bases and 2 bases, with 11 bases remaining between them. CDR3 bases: TGTGCCAGCAATCAGGGGTGTAACACTGAAGCTTTCTTT. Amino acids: CASNQGCNTEAFF. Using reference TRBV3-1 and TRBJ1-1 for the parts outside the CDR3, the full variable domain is DTAVSQTPKYLVTQMGNDKSIKCEQNLGHDTMYWYKQDSKKFLKIMFSYNNKELIINETVPNRFSPKSPDKAHLNLHINSLELGDSAVYFCASNQGCNTEAFFGQGTRLTVV.

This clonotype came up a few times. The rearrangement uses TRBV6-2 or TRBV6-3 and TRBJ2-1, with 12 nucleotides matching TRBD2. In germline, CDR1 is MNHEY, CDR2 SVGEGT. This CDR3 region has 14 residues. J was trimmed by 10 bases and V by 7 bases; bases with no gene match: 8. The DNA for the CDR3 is TGTGCCAGCACCCTAGCGGGGGGGCTCGGGGAGCAGTTCTTC. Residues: CASTLAGGLGEQFF.

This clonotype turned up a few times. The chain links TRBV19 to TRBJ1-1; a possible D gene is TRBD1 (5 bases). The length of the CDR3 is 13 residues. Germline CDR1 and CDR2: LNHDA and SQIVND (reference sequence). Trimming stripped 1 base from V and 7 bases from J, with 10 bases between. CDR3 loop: CASSIGGTFEAFF. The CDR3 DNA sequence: TGTGCCAGTAGTATAGGGGGCACTTTTGAAGCTTTCTTT.

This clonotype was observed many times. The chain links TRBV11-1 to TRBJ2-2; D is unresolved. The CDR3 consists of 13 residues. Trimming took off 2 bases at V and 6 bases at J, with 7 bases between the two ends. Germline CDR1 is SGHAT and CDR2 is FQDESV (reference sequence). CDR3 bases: TGTGCCAGCAGCTTACAAGTTGCCGGGGAGCTGTTTTTT. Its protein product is CASSLQVAGELFF.

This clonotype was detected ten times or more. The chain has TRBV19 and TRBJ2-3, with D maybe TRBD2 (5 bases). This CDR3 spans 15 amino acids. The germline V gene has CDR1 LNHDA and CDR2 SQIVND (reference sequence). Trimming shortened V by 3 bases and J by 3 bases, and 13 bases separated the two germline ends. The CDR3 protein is CASSMLAEPTDTQYF. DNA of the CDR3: TGTGCCAGTAGTATGCTAGCCGAACCGACAGATACGCAGTATTTT.

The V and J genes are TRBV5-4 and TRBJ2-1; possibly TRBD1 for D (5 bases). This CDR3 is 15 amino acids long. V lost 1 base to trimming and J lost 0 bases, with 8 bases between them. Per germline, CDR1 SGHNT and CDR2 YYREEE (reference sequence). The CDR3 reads CASSLQGSSYNEQFF. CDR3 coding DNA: TGTGCCAGCAGCTTGCAGGGTAGCTCCTACAATGAGCAGTTCTTC. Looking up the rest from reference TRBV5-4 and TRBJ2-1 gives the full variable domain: ETGVTQSPTHLIKTRGQQVTLRCSSQSGHNTVSWYQQALGQGPQFIFQYYREEENGRGNFPPRFSGLQFPNYSSELNVNALELDDSALYLCASSLQGSSYNEQFFGPGTRLTVL.

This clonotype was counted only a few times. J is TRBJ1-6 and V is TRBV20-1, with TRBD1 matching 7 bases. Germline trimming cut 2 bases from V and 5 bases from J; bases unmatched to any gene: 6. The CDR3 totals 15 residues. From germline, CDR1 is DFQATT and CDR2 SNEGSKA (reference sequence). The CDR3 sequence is CSARTWDSNNSPLHF. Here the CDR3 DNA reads TGCAGTGCTAGAACCTGGGACAGTAATAATTCACCCCTCCACTTT.

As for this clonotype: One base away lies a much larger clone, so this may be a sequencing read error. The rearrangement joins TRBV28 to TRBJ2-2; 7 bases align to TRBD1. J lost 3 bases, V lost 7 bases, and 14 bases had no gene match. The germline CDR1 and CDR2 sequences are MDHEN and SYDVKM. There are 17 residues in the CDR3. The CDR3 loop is CASTQGGHRGHTGELFF. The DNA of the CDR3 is TGTGCCAGCACTCAAGGGGGTCACAGGGGCCACACCGGGGAGCTGTTTTTT.

The CDR3 region is CASSFSRVYEQYF. The CDR3 region has the DNA TGTGCCAGCAGCTTCTCTAGGGTCTACGAGCAGTACTTC. V usage is TRBV7-2 and J usage is TRBJ2-7; D not resolved. The CDR3 length is 13 residues. Germline V gives CDR1 SGHTA, CDR2 FQGNSA. V shed 3 bases and J shed 3 bases, with 9 bases lying between them.

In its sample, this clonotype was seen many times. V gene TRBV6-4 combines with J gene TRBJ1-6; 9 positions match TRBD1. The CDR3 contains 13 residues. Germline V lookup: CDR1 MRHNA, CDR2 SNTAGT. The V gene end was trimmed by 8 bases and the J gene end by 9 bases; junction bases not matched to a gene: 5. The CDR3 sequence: CASRDRDASPLHF. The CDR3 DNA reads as TGTGCCAGCCGGGACAGGGATGCTTCACCCCTCCACTTT.

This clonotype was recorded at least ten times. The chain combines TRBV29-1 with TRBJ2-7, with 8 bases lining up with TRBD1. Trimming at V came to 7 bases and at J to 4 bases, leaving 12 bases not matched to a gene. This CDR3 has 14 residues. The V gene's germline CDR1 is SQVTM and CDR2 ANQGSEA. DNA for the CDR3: TGCAGCGCCTCGACAGGGGTTGAGAAGTACGAGCAGTACTTC. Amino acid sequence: CSASTGVEKYEQYF.

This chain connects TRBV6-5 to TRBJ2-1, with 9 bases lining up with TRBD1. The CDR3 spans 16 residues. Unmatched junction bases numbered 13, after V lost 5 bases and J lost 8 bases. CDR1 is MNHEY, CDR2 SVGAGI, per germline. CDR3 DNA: TGTGCCAGCAGTACCGGGACAGGGATTGAACGCGATGAGCAGTTCTTC. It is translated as CASSTGTGIERDEQFF.

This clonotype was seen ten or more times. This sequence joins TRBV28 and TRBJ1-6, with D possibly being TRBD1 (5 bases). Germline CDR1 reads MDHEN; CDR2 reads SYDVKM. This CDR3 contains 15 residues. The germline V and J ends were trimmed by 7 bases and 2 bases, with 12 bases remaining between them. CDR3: CASNGGGTYNSPLHF. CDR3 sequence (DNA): TGTGCCAGCAATGGGGGAGGCACCTATAATTCACCCCTCCACTTT. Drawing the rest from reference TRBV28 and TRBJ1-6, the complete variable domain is DVKVTQSSRYLVKRTGEKVFLECVQDMDHENMFWYRQDPGLGLRLIYFSYDVKMKEKGDIPEGYSVSREKKERFSLILESASTNQTSMYLCASNGGGTYNSPLHFGNGTRLTVT.

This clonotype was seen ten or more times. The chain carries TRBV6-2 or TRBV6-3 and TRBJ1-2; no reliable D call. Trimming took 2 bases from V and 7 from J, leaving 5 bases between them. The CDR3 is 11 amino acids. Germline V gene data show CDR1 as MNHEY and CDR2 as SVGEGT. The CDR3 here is CASSYAGGYTF. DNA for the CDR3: TGTGCCAGCAGTTACGCGGGTGGCTACACCTTC.

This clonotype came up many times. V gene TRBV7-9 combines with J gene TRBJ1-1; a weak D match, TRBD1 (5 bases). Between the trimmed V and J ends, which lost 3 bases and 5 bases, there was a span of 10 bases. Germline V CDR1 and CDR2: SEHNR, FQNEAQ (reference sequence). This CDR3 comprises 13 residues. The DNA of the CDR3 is TGTGCCAGCAGCTTCGGGGGTAAGACTGAAGCTTTCTTT. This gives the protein CASSFGGKTEAFF.

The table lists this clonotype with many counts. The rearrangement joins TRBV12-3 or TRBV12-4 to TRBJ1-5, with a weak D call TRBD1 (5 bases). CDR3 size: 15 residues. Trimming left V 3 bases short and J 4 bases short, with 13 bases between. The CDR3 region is CASSFSSGRNQPQHF. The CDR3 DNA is TGTGCCAGCAGTTTCTCTTCGGGGCGGAATCAGCCCCAGCATTTT.

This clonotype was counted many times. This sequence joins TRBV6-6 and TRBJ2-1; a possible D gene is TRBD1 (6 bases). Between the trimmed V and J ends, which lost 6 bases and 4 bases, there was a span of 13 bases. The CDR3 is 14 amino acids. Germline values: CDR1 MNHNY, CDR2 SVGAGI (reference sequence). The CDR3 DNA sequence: TGTGCCAGCAGGTTGCAGGACAGATACAATGAGCAGTTCTTC. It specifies CASRLQDRYNEQFF.